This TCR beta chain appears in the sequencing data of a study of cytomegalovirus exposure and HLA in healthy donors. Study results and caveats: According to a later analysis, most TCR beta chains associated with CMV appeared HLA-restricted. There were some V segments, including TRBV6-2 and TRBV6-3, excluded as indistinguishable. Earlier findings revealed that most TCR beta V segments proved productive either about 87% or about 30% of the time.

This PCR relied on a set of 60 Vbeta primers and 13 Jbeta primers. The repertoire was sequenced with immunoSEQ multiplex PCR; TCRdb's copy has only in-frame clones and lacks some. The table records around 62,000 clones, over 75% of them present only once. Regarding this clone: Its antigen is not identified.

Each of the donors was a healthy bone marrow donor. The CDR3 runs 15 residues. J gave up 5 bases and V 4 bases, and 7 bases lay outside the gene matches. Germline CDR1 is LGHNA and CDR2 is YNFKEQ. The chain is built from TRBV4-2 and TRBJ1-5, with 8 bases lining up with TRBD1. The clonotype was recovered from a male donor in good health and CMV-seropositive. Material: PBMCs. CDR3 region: CASSPVDRADQPQHF. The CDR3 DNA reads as TGTGCCAGCAGCCCTGTGGACAGGGCAGATCAGCCCCAGCATTTT.